A selection of T cell receptor beta chains follows, all from one sample in a study of control samples from healthy donors and cancer patients. Using immunoSEQ multiplex PCR, the repertoire was profiled, and TCRdb retains in-frame clones only, with some absent. The sample comprises roughly 190,000 clones, 90% to 95% of which are singletons, and over 1.2% rests with the top ten. The material sequenced was blood. Receptor source: a woman in her thirties in good health. CDR3s include the opening cysteine and the closing phenylalanine or tryptophan. A D gene is named only where the DNA matches it firmly. Size tells how often a clone was seen (once, few, many) or the class of an expanded clone, and some rows leave it out.

V	J	D	size	DNA	CDR3
TRBV5-4	TRBJ1-6	-	-	TGTGCCAGCAGCTTGTTTGGGGGCGCGGATAATTCACCCCTCCACTTT	CASSLFGGADNSPLHF
TRBV7-9	TRBJ1-2	TRBD1	-	TGTGCCAGCAGCACATCGACAGGGGGTGGCTACACCTTC	CASSTSTGGGYTF
TRBV7-3	TRBJ1-1	TRBD1	-	TGTGCCAGCAGCTTAAGCCGGACAGGGGTGGGCACTGAAGCTTTCTTT	CASSLSRTGVGTEAFF
TRBV25-1	TRBJ2-2	TRBD2	-	TGTGCCAGCAGTGAATCCCCTAGCGGGGGGGCCGGCACCGGGGAGCTGTTTTTT	CASSESPSGGAGTGELFF
TRBV11-3	TRBJ2-3	TRBD1	-	TGTGCCAGCAGCACCCGACAGGGGACCACAGATACGCAGTATTTT	CASSTRQGTTDTQYF
TRBV9	TRBJ2-5	TRBD2	-	TGTGCCAGCAGCGTAGGGGGAGGGGAAGAGACCCAGTACTTC	CASSVGGGEETQYF
TRBV18	TRBJ2-3	TRBD1	-	TGTGCCAGCTCACCTGGAACAGGGGCAGATACGCAGTATTTT	CASSPGTGADTQYF
TRBV5-5	TRBJ2-1	-	-	TGTGCCAGCAGCTTGGTAGGGACGGATGAGCAGTTCTTC	CASSLVGTDEQFF
TRBV28	TRBJ1-2	TRBD1	-	TGTGCCAGCTCCGGGACAGGGGGCGGGGGGTATGGCTACACCTTC	CASSGTGGGGYGYTF
TRBV7-2	TRBJ2-4	TRBD1	-	TGTGCCAGCAGCTTAGGGGACAGGGGAGAGGACATTCAGTACTTC	CASSLGDRGEDIQYF
TRBV11-2	TRBJ2-7	TRBD2	-	TGTGCCAGCAGCTTAGCCCCGGGCCGGGGGGGCGAGCAGTACTTC	CASSLAPGRGGEQYF
TRBV6-5	TRBJ2-2	TRBD2	-	TGTGCCAGCAGTTATACGACTAGCGGGGGGAGCGGGGAGCTGTTTTTT	CASSYTTSGGSGELFF
TRBV19	TRBJ1-2	-	-	TGTGCCAGTAGTCGGAGCTATGGCTACACCTTC	CASSRSYGYTF
TRBV7-2	TRBJ2-2	-	-	TGTGCCAGCAGCTTAGTACCGGCGAACACCGGGGAGCTGTTTTTT	CASSLVPANTGELFF
TRBV18	TRBJ1-1	TRBD1	-	TGTGCCAGCTCACCCCAGGGGGCGGGTATGAACACTGAAGCTTTCTTT	CASSPQGAGMNTEAFF
TRBV19	TRBJ1-1	-	-	TGTGCCAGTAGTCCACGACAGGCCACTGAAGCTTTCTTT	CASSPRQATEAFF
TRBV24-1	TRBJ2-1	TRBD2	once	TGTGCCACCAGTGATGCGGGGGACTACAATGAGCAGTTCTTC	CATSDAGDYNEQFF
TRBV29-1	TRBJ2-1	TRBD2	-	TGCAGCGCCATCCCTTGGACTAGCCTCGATGAGCAGTTCTTC	CSAIPWTSLDEQFF
TRBV5-1	TRBJ2-7	-	-	TGCGCCAGCAGCTTGGGGGGGTTGCTGTACGAGCAGTACTTC	CASSLGGLLYEQYF
TRBV25-1	TRBJ2-7	TRBD1	-	TGTGCCAGCAGTGTCTCGGGACAGGGGTCCTACGAGCAGTACTTC	CASSVSGQGSYEQYF
TRBV19	TRBJ1-1	TRBD1	once	TGTGCCAGTAGTCCGTTACAGGGACAGGGGAAGTCTGAAGCTTTCTTT	CASSPLQGQGKSEAFF
TRBV5-8	TRBJ1-2	TRBD1	-	TGTGCCAGCAGCTTGGCCCGGACAGGGACCGGCTACACCTTC	CASSLARTGTGYTF
TRBV27	TRBJ1-2	-	-	TGTGCCAGCACGTCGGTGGGGCGCGGCTATGGCTACACCTTC	CASTSVGRGYGYTF
TRBV12-3/TRBV12-4	TRBJ1-4	-	-	TGTGCCAGCAGGGGGGAAAAACTGTTTTTT	CASRGEKLFF
TRBV27	TRBJ1-6	-	few	TGTGCCAGCAGTTTATCCCCAGGAAGAGCTAATTCACCCCTCCACTTT	CASSLSPGRANSPLHF
TRBV7-2	TRBJ1-1	TRBD1	few	TGTGCCAGCAGCTTAGTCTCCGGACAGGGAACTGAAGCTTTCTTT	CASSLVSGQGTEAFF
TRBV5-1	TRBJ2-7	-	-	TGCGCCAGCAGCTCCGGGACGCTAAGCTCCTACGAGCAGTACTTC	CASSSGTLSSYEQYF
TRBV7-2	TRBJ1-2	-	-	TGTGCCAGCAGCCGACAGGTTAGGGGCTACACCTTC	CASSRQVRGYTF
TRBV30	TRBJ2-7	TRBD1	-	TGTGCCTGGAGCGCCACAGGGGTCGACGAGCAGTACTTC	CAWSATGVDEQYF
TRBV5-1	TRBJ1-1	TRBD1	-	TGCGCCAGCAGCTTAGGATTGTACAGGGGTAACACTGAAGCTTTCTTT	CASSLGLYRGNTEAFF
TRBV7-2	TRBJ2-7	-	-	TGTGCCAGCAGATTAAGGGGACATGCCTCCTACGAGCAGTACTTC	CASRLRGHASYEQYF
TRBV15	TRBJ1-2	-	-	TGTGCCACCAGCAGAGGACGCGGCTCTAACTATGGCTACACCTTC	CATSRGRGSNYGYTF
TRBV11-3	TRBJ1-1	-	-	TGTGCCAGCAGCGCGGGACCACCGAACACTGAAGCTTTCTTT	CASSAGPPNTEAFF
TRBV4-2	TRBJ2-3	TRBD2	-	TGTGCCAGCAGCCAAGGACTAGCGGCAGATACGCAGTATTTT	CASSQGLAADTQYF
TRBV18	TRBJ1-4	TRBD1	-	TGTGCCAGCTCACGGACAGGGATGGGTGAAAAACTGTTTTTT	CASSRTGMGEKLFF
TRBV7-2	TRBJ1-2	TRBD1	-	TGTGCCAGCAGCAGCCGGGACAGGGTCGGCTACACCTTC	CASSSRDRVGYTF
TRBV27	TRBJ1-2	-	-	TGTGCCAGCAGTTCCTTGGGGGGAGACTATGGCTACACCTTC	CASSSLGGDYGYTF
TRBV4-1	TRBJ1-6	TRBD1	-	TGCGCCAGCAGCCAAGTCGGGACAGGTGCGAATTCACCCCTCCACTTT	CASSQVGTGANSPLHF
TRBV19	TRBJ1-1	TRBD1	-	TGTGCCAGTAGTATAGACAGGGGGGCGGCTGAAGCTTTCTTT	CASSIDRGAAEAFF
TRBV5-6	TRBJ1-1	-	-	TGTGCCAGCAGCTTGGAGTGGGGGAGGACTGAAGCTTTCTTT	CASSLEWGRTEAFF
TRBV9	TRBJ2-1	-	-	TGTGCCAGCAGCGTAGCCGAGGGCCCCTACAATGAGCAGTTCTTC	CASSVAEGPYNEQFF
TRBV19	TRBJ1-4	TRBD1	-	TGTGCCAGTAATATCCCCCGACAGGGGAGTGAAAAACTGTTTTTT	CASNIPRQGSEKLFF
TRBV10-3	TRBJ1-2	-	-	TGTGCCATCAGTGAGTCGGTAGAGGGGGTTCTGTATGGCTACACCTTC	CAISESVEGVLYGYTF
TRBV20-1	TRBJ2-1	-	-	TGCAGTGCTAGAGTCTACAATGAGCAGTTCTTC	CSARVYNEQFF
TRBV6-2/TRBV6-3	TRBJ2-2	TRBD2	-	TGTGCCAGCAGTTATTCCAGCGGGACGGCCAGGGAGCTGTTTTTT	CASSYSSGTARELFF